Below, one TCR beta chain is given with its context. The antigen is unknown. Here immunoSEQ multiplex PCR was the method, and the copy in TCRdb shows in-frame clones only, minus some. The sample holds around 300,000 clones, approximately 86% seen once. The data originate from a study of cytomegalovirus exposure and HLA in healthy donors. Points from the study as a whole: Confirmation in vitro established that three CMV-associated chains were specific for CMV antigens. It was 150 to 200 TCR beta chains that were listed as cytomegalovirus-associated.

The donors were members of the validation cohort, which comprised roughly 120 subjects and was separate from the first cohort of 666 subjects. The CDR3 consists of 17 residues. Germline CDR1 and CDR2: MNHNS and SASEGT. V lost 2 bases and J 2 bases, leaving 15 bases between the germline ends. V and J are TRBV6-1 and TRBJ2-2, with a tentative D call TRBD2 (6 bases). This sequence was found in a woman under 30 in good health and CMV-seronegative. Sequencing was performed on PBMCs. The CDR3 DNA follows: TGTGCCAGCAGTGAACTGGGACTTGCGGGAAACACCGGGGAGCTGTTTTTT. This translates into CASSELGLAGNTGELFF.